Presented here are 21 T cell receptor beta chains from one specimen sequenced in a study of T cell repertoires in cytomegalovirus infection. The antigens these receptors bind are not known. TCRdb called the reads again in MiXCR, with one record for every CDR3 protein. The sample gives roughly 700,000 distinct CDR3 sequences, 33% of which show up once; about 20% is in the top ten. This specimen consisted of cultured PBMCs, obtained from culture after CMV antigen stimulation. These receptors were taken from a human donor in good health (CMV status not recorded). Some clones in this sample may be carry-over from other donors' samples.

V gene TRBV24-1 combines with J gene TRBJ2-2; 10 positions match TRBD1. Germline V gene data show CDR1 as KGHDR and CDR2 as SFDVKD. The J segment lost 1 base and the V segment lost 6 bases, leaving 1 base of the junction unmatched. The CDR3 consists of 15 residues. CDR3 amino acids: CATSRDRGNTGELFF. As DNA, the CDR3 is TGTGCCACCAGTAGGGACAGGGGGAACACCGGGGAGCTGTTTTTT.

V gene TRBV19 combines with J gene TRBJ1-6; 8 bases map to TRBD1. The ends lost 5 bases at V and 10 bases at J; junction bases unmatched: 4. CDR3 size: 13 residues. Germline values: CDR1 LNHDA, CDR2 SQIVND (reference sequence). The CDR3 DNA reads as TGTGCCAGTAGTCCACAGGGGGTCTCACCCCTCCACTTT. It specifies CASSPQGVSPLHF.

The chain carries TRBV12-5 and TRBJ2-1; 15 nucleotides agree with TRBD2. Germline assignment: CDR1 LGHNT and CDR2 FRNRAP. With 1 base clipped from V and 6 bases from J, the junction kept 4 bases outside the gene matches. The CDR3 extends over 17 amino acids. The CDR3 bases are TGTGCTAGTGGTTTGGGGACTAGCGGGGGGGCGTTCAATGAGCAGTTCTTC. Its protein is CASGLGTSGGAFNEQFF.

This sequence joins TRBV20-1 and TRBJ2-7; D may match TRBD1 or TRBD2 (6 bases each). The CDR3 extends over 12 amino acids. V lost 5 bases and J lost 2, with 10 bases in between. Germline CDR1 and CDR2: DFQATT and SNEGSKA (reference sequence). The CDR3 sequence is CSAPGEAYEQYF. For the CDR3, the DNA is TGCAGTGCTCCAGGGGAGGCCTACGAGCAGTACTTC.

The V call is TRBV20-1, the J call TRBJ1-5; possibly TRBD1 for D (5 bases). Germline V gives CDR1 DFQATT, CDR2 SNEGSKA (reference sequence). Trimming pared 1 base from V and 7 bases from J, leaving 14 bases between. The CDR3 covers 14 residues. The CDR3 DNA reads as TGCAGTGCTAGAGCGGTTTTGGGGGTACAGCCCCAGCATTTT. It encodes CSARAVLGVQPQHF.

This chain connects TRBV5-5 to TRBJ2-5, with 9 bases fitting TRBD2. The germline gives CDR1 SGHKS, CDR2 YYEKEE (reference sequence). CDR3 size: 15 residues. J gave up 4 bases and V 1 base, and 5 bases lay outside the gene matches. CDR3 loop: CASSLMAGGPETQYF. In DNA, the CDR3 is TGTGCCAGCAGCTTGATGGCGGGGGGGCCAGAGACCCAGTACTTC.

The table lists this clonotype with a few counts. The rearrangement links TRBV6-2 or TRBV6-3 to TRBJ2-1; 8 bases are shared with TRBD2. The CDR3 has 19 residues. Germline V gene lookup returns CDR1 MNHEY and CDR2 SVGEGT. V trimming: 5 bases; J trimming: 0 bases; junction bases outside the gene matches: 15. CDR3 loop: CASSPSGTRLSPSYNEQFF. CDR3 bases: TGTGCCAGCAGTCCCTCCGGGACTAGACTCTCCCCCTCCTACAATGAGCAGTTCTTC.

This clonotype was observed once. This rearrangement joins TRBV28 to TRBJ1-2; the D is unclear. Trimming took 3 bases from V and 3 from J, leaving 11 bases between them. Germline V gene sequence: CDR1 MDHEN, CDR2 SYDVKM. The CDR3 is made up of 14 amino acids. The DNA for the CDR3 is TGTGCCAGCAGTTTTACAGAAATATACTATGGCTACACCTTC. Translation: CASSFTEIYYGYTF.

Of note for this clonotype: The junction shows a germline mismatch at one end, possibly a read error. This chain links TRBV12-3 or TRBV12-4 with TRBJ1-6, with D hard to call. The CDR3 spans 14 residues. CDR3 in amino acids: CASSLAPRRHGFQF. CDR3 bases: TGTGCCAGCAGTTTAGCGCCCCGAAGACACGGGTTCCAATTT.

This clonotype appeared a few times. The gene calls are TRBV4-3 and TRBJ2-2, with 8 positions matching TRBD2. This CDR3 contains 14 residues. Germline V gene sequence: CDR1 LGHNA, CDR2 YSLEER. V trimming: 8 bases; J trimming: 2 bases; junction bases outside the gene matches: 4. As DNA, the CDR3 is TGCGCCAGCGGACTAGCTGCCAACACCGGGGAGCTGTTTTTT. This codes for CASGLAANTGELFF.

This clonotype was found a few times. This sequence joins TRBV7-9 and TRBJ2-7; 9 bases match TRBD1. This CDR3 is 15 amino acids long. The germline CDR1 and CDR2 sequences are SEHNR and FQNEAQ (reference sequence). The ends lost 4 bases at V and 9 bases at J; junction bases unmatched: 13. CDR3 coding DNA: TGTGCCAGCAGCTCACGGACAGGGGCGGTTGTAAGGCAGTACTTC. Its translation: CASSSRTGAVVRQYF.

This clonotype was picked up many times. The J gene is TRBJ2-2, the V gene TRBV7-2, with unresolved D. V was trimmed by 2 bases and J by 2 bases, leaving 12 bases between them. This CDR3 comprises 16 residues. Germline CDR1 SGHTA, CDR2 FQGNSA. CDR3 loop: CASSLRRVYNTGELFF. As DNA, the CDR3 is TGTGCCAGCAGCTTAAGACGGGTCTATAACACCGGGGAGCTGTTTTTT.

V is TRBV6-6 and J is TRBJ1-6, with 7 bases aligning to TRBD1. CDR1 and CDR2 (germline): MNHNY, SVGAGI (reference sequence). CDR3 size: 17 residues. The J segment lost 0 bases and the V segment lost 8 bases, leaving 10 bases of the junction unmatched. The CDR3 loop reads CASSRDSLSSYNSPLHF. In DNA, the CDR3 is TGTGCCAGCTCTCGGGACAGCCTGAGCTCCTATAATTCACCCCTCCACTTT.

This clonotype has at least ten counts. The chain uses TRBV7-2 and TRBJ1-1, with a possible D match to TRBD1 (5 bases). V lost 4 bases and J 4 bases, leaving 10 bases between the germline ends. Germline V gene lookup returns CDR1 SGHTA and CDR2 FQGNSA. The CDR3 has 13 amino acids. The CDR3 sequence: CASSSGVGTEAFF. DNA for the CDR3: TGTGCCAGCAGCTCGGGGGTCGGCACTGAAGCTTTCTTT.

This chain links TRBV7-9 with TRBJ2-3; TRBD2 matches 9 bases. This CDR3 spans 16 amino acids. Germline V gene data show CDR1 as SEHNR and CDR2 as FQNEAQ (reference sequence). V shed 5 bases and J 6 bases; nucleotides not matched to a gene: 12. In DNA form, the CDR3 reads TGTGCCAGCAGCCCCTCCGTAGCGGGGGTCGGGGATACGCAGTATTTT. It is translated as CASSPSVAGVGDTQYF. The full variable domain, in which reference TRBV7-9 and TRBJ2-3 provide the parts outside the CDR3, is DTGVSQNPRHKITKRGQNVTFRCDPISEHNRLYWYRQTLGQGPEFLTYFQNEAQLEKSRLLSDRFSAERPKGSFSTLEIQRTEQGDSAMYLCASSPSVAGVGDTQYFGPGTRLTVL.

Turning to this clonotype: Relative to the germline gene, one junction end is altered; a read error may explain this. The chain links TRBV19 to TRBJ2-7, with TRBD2 matching 9 bases. Germline V gives CDR1 LNHDA, CDR2 SQIVND (reference sequence). The CDR3 spans 13 residues. CDR3 in DNA: TGTGCCAGTAGTACGATAGCGGGAGACGAGAAGTACTTC. It translates to CASSTIAGDEKYF.

The chain employs TRBV7-8 and TRBJ2-3, with 7 nucleotides matching TRBD1. CDR3 length: 16 residues. Unmatched junction bases numbered 13, after V lost 7 bases and J lost 3 bases. The germline V gene encodes CDR1 SGHVS and CDR2 FQNEAQ. CDR3 DNA sequence: TGTGCCAGCATTTTAAACCGGGACAGAGTAACAGATACGCAGTATTTT. Its protein product is CASILNRDRVTDTQYF.

The chain carries TRBV28 and TRBJ1-6, with D maybe TRBD1 (6 bases). The V gene lost 8 bases and the J gene lost 9 bases, with 14 bases spanning the gap. Germline CDR1 MDHEN, CDR2 SYDVKM. The CDR3 totals 13 residues. CDR3 coding DNA: TGTGCCAGCCAGGGGTTGTTCGGTTCACCCCTCCACTTT. It yields the protein CASQGLFGSPLHF.

About this clonotype itself: A much larger clone lies one base from this, so it may be a read error. The final CDR3 position lacks the conserved phenylalanine or tryptophan, pointing to a likely read error. The chain combines TRBV7-2 with TRBJ2-1; D gene unclear. The germline V gene has CDR1 SGHTA and CDR2 FQGNSA. Trimming took 1 base from V and 6 from J, leaving 7 bases between them. This CDR3 region has 13 residues. CDR3 nucleotide sequence: TGTGCCAGCAGCTTAGTGGGCGTCAATGAGCAGTTCTTA. Translating it yields CASSLVGVNEQFL.

The chain has TRBV7-6 and TRBJ2-3, with D tentatively TRBD2 (6 bases). CDR1 and CDR2 from the germline V gene are SGHVS and FNYEAQ. This CDR3 is built from 16 residues. The germline V and J ends were trimmed by 5 bases and 1 base, with 16 bases remaining between them. The CDR3 coding sequence is TGTGCCAGCAGCCCCTTCCCTAGCGAGGGCACAGATACGCAGTATTTT. Translation: CASSPFPSEGTDTQYF.

The chain joins TRBV4-1 to TRBJ1-3; D perhaps matches TRBD1 (5 bases). The CDR3 runs 17 residues. CDR1 is MGHRA, CDR2 YSYEKL, per germline. Deletions cut 2 bases from V and 0 bases from J, with 14 bases between. The CDR3 sequence: CASSQTSTASSGNTIYF. In DNA, the CDR3 is TGCGCCAGCAGCCAAACCTCGACAGCCAGCTCTGGAAACACCATATATTTT.